A selection of T cell receptor beta chains follows, all from one sample in a study of blood T cell repertoires in COVID-19. Assay: immunoSEQ multiplex PCR; the TCRdb copy retains only in-frame clones and omits some. The sample consists of over 350,000 clones, approximately 90% of them appearing once. Sequencing used PBMCs or T cells enriched from blood (not recorded which). All receptors derive from a woman aged 18-29 years with acute COVID-19. The CDR3 runs from the conserved cysteine through the conserved F or W. Fields, in order: D gene, V gene, clone size, J gene, CDR3 DNA, CDR3 protein. The D gene is left open where the match is weak. Expanded clones get a size class; other rows say once, few or many, or leave the size out.

TRBD2	TRBV19	NA	TRBJ2-3	TGTGCCAGTCGTGGTAGCGGGAGTTCTTATACGCAGTATTTT	CASRGSGSSYTQYF
NA	TRBV6-1	NA	TRBJ1-5	TGTGCCAGCAGTGACAAGGACAGATCGAATAGCAATCAGCCCCAGCATTTT	CASSDKDRSNSNQPQHF
TRBD1	TRBV27	NA	TRBJ1-6	TGTGCCAGCAGACCTGGACAGGGGGCGGCACCCCTCCACTTT	CASRPGQGAAPLHF
TRBD1	TRBV27	NA	TRBJ2-7	TGTGCCAGCGGGGACAGCTACGAGCAGTACTTC	CASGDSYEQYF
NA	TRBV5-1	NA	TRBJ2-1	TGCGCCAGCAGCTTGGACAGGGTGGTCGATGAGCAGTTCTTC	CASSLDRVVDEQFF
NA	TRBV11-2	once	TRBJ2-7	TGTGCCAGCAGCCGCCCGGGACTTCTGTTGGAACAGTACTTC	CASSRPGLLLEQYF
NA	TRBV5-4	once	TRBJ1-1	TGTGCCAGCAGCTTGGCACAGGGAACCACTGAAGCTTTCTTT	CASSLAQGTTEAFF
TRBD1	TRBV27	NA	TRBJ1-2	TGTGCCAGCAGACCCACAGGGGACCCCTATGGCTACACCTTC	CASRPTGDPYGYTF
NA	TRBV29-1	NA	TRBJ1-2	TGCAGCGTTGAAGTCAGGGTCTATGGCTACACCTTC	CSVEVRVYGYTF
TRBD2	TRBV4-1	NA	TRBJ2-1	TGCGCCAGCAGCCAAGGACTAGCGCGAAACAATGAGCAGTTCTTC	CASSQGLARNNEQFF
TRBD2	TRBV20-1	NA	TRBJ2-7	TGCAGTGCTAGTGCACTAGCGGGATACGAGCAGTACTTC	CSASALAGYEQYF
NA	TRBV11-2	NA	TRBJ2-7	TGTGCCAGCAGCTTAGTCGGAGGCTACGAGCAGTACTTC	CASSLVGGYEQYF
TRBD1	TRBV28	NA	TRBJ1-1	TGTGCCAGCAGTTTATTGGGCGGGACAGGGGTGAACACTGAAGCTTTCTTT	CASSLLGGTGVNTEAFF
TRBD1	TRBV15	NA	TRBJ1-1	TGTGCCACTACCGACAGGGATGCTGAAGCTTTCTTT	CATTDRDAEAFF
TRBD2	TRBV3-1/TRBV3-2	NA	TRBJ2-6	TGTGCCAGCAGCCATCCCATAGCGGGAGAAATTGACGGGGCCAACGTCCTGACTTTC	CASSHPIAGEIDGANVLTF
NA	TRBV5-6	NA	TRBJ2-1	TGTGCCAGCAGCTCGCCGACTCTAGCATTCAGCGGCGGTGAGCAGTTCTTC	CASSSPTLAFSGGEQFF
NA	TRBV6-2/TRBV6-3	once	TRBJ2-1	TGTGCCAGCAGTTACTCGTGGCCGGGTGAGCAGTTCTTC	CASSYSWPGEQFF
TRBD1	TRBV18	NA	TRBJ1-1	TGTGCCAGCTCACCCTACGACAGGGACACTGAAGCTTTCTTT	CASSPYDRDTEAFF
NA	TRBV19	NA	TRBJ1-2	TGTGCCAGTAGTATAGATCGGGTGTTCGGCTACACCTTC	CASSIDRVFGYTF
NA	TRBV6-5	once	TRBJ1-5	TGTGCCAGCAGTCTTAGATTCGGGGGGGGTCAGCCCCAGCATTTT	CASSLRFGGGQPQHF
TRBD1	TRBV19	NA	TRBJ1-1	TGTGCCAGTAGTCCCCTCGGGACAGAGAACACTGAAGCTTTCTTT	CASSPLGTENTEAFF
NA	TRBV5-4	few	TRBJ2-7	TGTGCCAGCAGCTCTCGTCGACAGGACTCCTACGAGCAGTACTTC	CASSSRRQDSYEQYF
NA	TRBV27	NA	TRBJ2-2	TGTGCCAGCCGGAGCGGAGAGCTGTTTTTT	CASRSGELFF
TRBD1	TRBV6-5	few	TRBJ1-4	TGTGCCAGCAGTTCCGGGACAGGGGAAAGTGAAAAACTGTTTTTT	CASSSGTGESEKLFF
NA	TRBV25-1	NA	TRBJ1-1	TGTGCCAGCAGCCCCCCGACAGGATTCACTGAAGCTTTCTTT	CASSPPTGFTEAFF
NA	TRBV12-3/TRBV12-4	once	TRBJ1-2	TGTGCCAGCAGCATGGGGCAGTCTGGCTACACCTTC	CASSMGQSGYTF
TRBD1	TRBV5-1	NA	TRBJ2-7	TGCGCCAGCAGCCCCCTAGGACAGGGGGGCGAGCAGTACTTC	CASSPLGQGGEQYF
NA	TRBV5-3	NA	TRBJ2-3	TGTGCCAGAAGCTTGAGCAGGACTGTCACAGATACGCAGTATTTT	CARSLSRTVTDTQYF
NA	TRBV12-3/TRBV12-4	NA	TRBJ2-7	TGTGCCAGCAGTTTGGGTAGCGACCAGCAGTACTTC	CASSLGSDQQYF
NA	TRBV14	NA	TRBJ2-2	TGTGCCAGCAGCCAAGATCGACTCCCCGGGGAGCTGTTTTTT	CASSQDRLPGELFF
NA	TRBV27	few	TRBJ1-2	TGTGCCACCCTCCAAGAGGGGGTTGGGGGCTACACCTTC	CATLQEGVGGYTF
TRBD1	TRBV5-5	NA	TRBJ1-6	TGTGCCAGCAGCCAGAAGGGACAGTCTAATTCACCCCTCCACTTT	CASSQKGQSNSPLHF
NA	TRBV15	NA	TRBJ1-1	TGTGCCACCAGCAGAGATAGCGGTCCAGTAGGACCAAACACTGAAGCTTTCTTT	CATSRDSGPVGPNTEAFF
TRBD1	TRBV5-6	NA	TRBJ1-2	TGTGCCAGCAGCTCCGGGACAGGGGTGTTCTATGGCTACACCTTC	CASSSGTGVFYGYTF
NA	TRBV20-1	NA	TRBJ1-2	TGCAGTGCCGCCGCCGGGTTGCGCTACACCTTC	CSAAAGLRYTF
NA	TRBV30	NA	TRBJ1-6	TGTGCCTGGATGACAGGCTACAATTCACCCCTCCACTTT	CAWMTGYNSPLHF
NA	TRBV4-1	few	TRBJ2-7	TGCGCCAGCAGCCGGACCGTTGGGGAGGACGAGCAGTACTTC	CASSRTVGEDEQYF
NA	TRBV18	once	TRBJ2-5	TGTGCCAGCTCCCGCGGGACAGCACAAGAGACCCAGTACTTC	CASSRGTAQETQYF